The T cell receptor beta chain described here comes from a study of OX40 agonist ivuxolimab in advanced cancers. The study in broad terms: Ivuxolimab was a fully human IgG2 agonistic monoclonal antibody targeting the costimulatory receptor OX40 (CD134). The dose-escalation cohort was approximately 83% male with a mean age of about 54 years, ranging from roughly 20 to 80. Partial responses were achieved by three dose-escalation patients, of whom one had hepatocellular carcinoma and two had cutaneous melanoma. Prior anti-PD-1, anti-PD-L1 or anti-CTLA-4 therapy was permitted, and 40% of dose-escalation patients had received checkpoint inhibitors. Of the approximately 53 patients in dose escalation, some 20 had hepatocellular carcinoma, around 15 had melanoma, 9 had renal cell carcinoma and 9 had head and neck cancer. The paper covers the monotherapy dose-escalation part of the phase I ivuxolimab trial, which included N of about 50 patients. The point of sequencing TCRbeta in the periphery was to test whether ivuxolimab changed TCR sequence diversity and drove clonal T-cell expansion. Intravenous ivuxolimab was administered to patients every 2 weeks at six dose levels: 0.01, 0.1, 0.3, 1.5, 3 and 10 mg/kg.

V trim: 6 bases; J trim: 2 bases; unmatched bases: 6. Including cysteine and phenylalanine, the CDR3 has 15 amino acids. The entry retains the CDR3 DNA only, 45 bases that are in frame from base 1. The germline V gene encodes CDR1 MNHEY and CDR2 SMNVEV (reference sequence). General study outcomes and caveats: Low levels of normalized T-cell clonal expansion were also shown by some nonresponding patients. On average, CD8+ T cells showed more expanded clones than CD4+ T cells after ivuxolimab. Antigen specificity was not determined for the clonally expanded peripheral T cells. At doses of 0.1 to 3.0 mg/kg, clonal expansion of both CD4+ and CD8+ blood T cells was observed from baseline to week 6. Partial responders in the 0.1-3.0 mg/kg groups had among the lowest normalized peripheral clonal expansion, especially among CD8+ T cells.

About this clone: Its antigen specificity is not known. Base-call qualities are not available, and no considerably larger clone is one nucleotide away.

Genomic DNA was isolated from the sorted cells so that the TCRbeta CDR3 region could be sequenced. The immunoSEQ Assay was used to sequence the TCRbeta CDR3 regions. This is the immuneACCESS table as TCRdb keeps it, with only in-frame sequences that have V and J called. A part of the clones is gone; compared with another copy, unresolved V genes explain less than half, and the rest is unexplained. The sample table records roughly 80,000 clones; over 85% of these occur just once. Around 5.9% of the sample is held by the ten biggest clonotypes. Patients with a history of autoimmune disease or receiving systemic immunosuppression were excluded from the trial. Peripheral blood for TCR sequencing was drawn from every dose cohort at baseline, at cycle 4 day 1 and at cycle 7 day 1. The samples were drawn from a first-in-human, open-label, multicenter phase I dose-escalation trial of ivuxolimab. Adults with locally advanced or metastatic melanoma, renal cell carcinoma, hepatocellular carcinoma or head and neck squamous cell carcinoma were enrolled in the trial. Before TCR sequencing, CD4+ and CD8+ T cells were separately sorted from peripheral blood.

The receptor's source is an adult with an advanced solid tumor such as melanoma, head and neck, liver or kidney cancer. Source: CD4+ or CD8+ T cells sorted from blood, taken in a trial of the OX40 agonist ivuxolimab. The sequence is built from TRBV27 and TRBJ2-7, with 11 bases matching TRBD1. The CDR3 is CASRGGTGGPYEQYF. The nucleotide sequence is TGTGCCAGCAGGGGAGGGACAGGGGGTCCCTACGAGCAGTACTTC.